One and the same sample provided the 23 T cell receptor beta chains below, sequenced in a study of blood T cell repertoires in COVID-19. The data were produced by immunoSEQ multiplex PCR, yet TCRdb's version contains in-frame clones alone and is incomplete. The sample records around 180,000 clones, over 65% being singletons. Material for sequencing was peripheral blood. The receptor set was obtained from a person aged 65-85 years with COVID-19, enrolled during active disease.

This clone was seen a handful of times. The rearrangement joins TRBV30 to TRBJ1-4, with no clear D. V was pared by 1 base and J by 7 bases, with 10 bases between. This CDR3 has 13 amino acids. CDR1 GTSNPN and CDR2 SVGIG come from the germline V gene (reference sequence). The CDR3 region has the DNA TGTGCCTGGAGTGCGGGTTTGTTTGAAAAACTGTTTTTT. Amino acid sequence: CAWSAGLFEKLFF.

This clone was seen at least ten times. The chain is built from TRBV5-1 and TRBJ1-2; no clear D gene. The CDR3 is 13 residues long. The germline V gene has CDR1 SGHRS and CDR2 YFSETQ. Deletions cut 5 bases from V and 7 bases from J, with 15 bases between. The CDR3 DNA is TGCGCCAGCAGTGTAGACGAGGGCAGTGGCTACACCTTC. Encoded protein: CASSVDEGSGYTF.

The chain recombines TRBV9 with TRBJ2-1; the match to TRBD1 covers 8 bases. The CDR3 extends over 15 amino acids. Germline CDR1 reads SGDLS; CDR2 reads YYNGEE. After removal of 4 bases from V and 3 bases from J, the junction contained 6 bases not matched to a gene. The CDR3 DNA reads as TGTGCCAGCAGCCCCGGACAGGGAAACTACAATGAGCAGTTCTTC. Encoded protein: CASSPGQGNYNEQFF. Supplemented by reference TRBV9 and TRBJ2-1, the full variable domain reads DSGVTQTPKHLITATGQRVTLRCSPRSGDLSVYWYQQSLDQGLQFLIQYYNGEERAKGNILERFSAQQFPDLHSELNLSSLELGDSALYFCASSPGQGNYNEQFFGPGTRLTVL.

The chain is built from TRBV27 and TRBJ1-2; TRBD1 might be the D (5 bases). V was trimmed by 2 bases and J by 7 bases, leaving 14 bases between them. Per germline, CDR1 MNHEY and CDR2 SMNVEV (reference sequence). There are 14 residues in the CDR3. The CDR3 DNA sequence: TGTGCCAGCAGTTTAGACCTAAGGGGTGGTGGCTACACCTTC. It is translated as CASSLDLRGGGYTF.

J is TRBJ2-6 and V is TRBV28, with a possible D match to TRBD1 (5 bases). The CDR3 runs to 12 residues. Germline-derived CDR1 and CDR2 are MDHEN and SYDVKM. V gave up 7 bases and J gave up 6 bases, with 7 bases separating them. The CDR3 here is CASKGAANVLTF. The DNA for the CDR3 is TGTGCCAGCAAAGGGGCGGCCAACGTCCTGACTTTC. Together with reference TRBV28 and TRBJ2-6, the CDR3 gives the full variable domain: DVKVTQSSRYLVKRTGEKVFLECVQDMDHENMFWYRQDPGLGLRLIYFSYDVKMKEKGDIPEGYSVSREKKERFSLILESASTNQTSMYLCASKGAANVLTFGAGSRLTVL.

The CDR3 loop reads CASSPWTGTNYGYTF. CDR3 in DNA: TGTGCCAGCAGCCCCTGGACAGGGACAAACTATGGCTACACCTTC. The chain couples TRBV7-2 to TRBJ1-2; 8 bases map to TRBD1. Germline loops: CDR1 SGHTA, CDR2 FQGNSA. The CDR3 sequence is 15 residues long. Trimming at V came to 5 bases and at J to 2 bases, leaving 7 bases not matched to a gene.

The chain links TRBV19 to TRBJ1-1; D is unresolved. Germline V gene sequence: CDR1 LNHDA, CDR2 SQIVND (reference sequence). The CDR3 contains 14 residues. V dropped 3 bases and J dropped 0 bases, with 8 bases sitting between them. Here the CDR3 reads CASSMNRMNTEAFF. The CDR3 nucleotides are TGTGCCAGTAGTATGAACAGAATGAACACTGAAGCTTTCTTT.

The genes are TRBV7-8 and TRBJ1-1, with a possible D match to TRBD1 (5 bases). The V and J ends lost 3 bases and 1 base respectively, with 9 bases between them. The length of the CDR3 is 14 residues. Per the germline V gene, CDR1 is SGHVS and CDR2 is FQNEAQ. CDR3 nucleotide sequence: TGTGCCAGCAGCTTGAGGCAGGGGAACACTGAAGCTTTCTTT. It codes for CASSLRQGNTEAFF. The variable domain in full, completed from reference TRBV7-8 and TRBJ1-1, reads GAGVSQSPRYKVAKRGQDVALRCDPISGHVSLFWYQQALGQGPEFLTYFQNEAQLDKSGLPSDRFFAERPEGSVSTLKIQRTQQEDSAVYLCASSLRQGNTEAFFGQGTRLTVV.

The chain uses TRBV7-9 and TRBJ2-1; tentative D call: TRBD2 (6 bases). The CDR3 has 14 amino acids. Germline values: CDR1 SEHNR, CDR2 FQNEAQ (reference sequence). Trimming left V 2 bases short and J 7 bases short, with 12 bases between. The CDR3 here is CASSLTGGVNEQFF. DNA of the CDR3: TGTGCCAGCAGCTTAACAGGCGGGGTTAATGAGCAGTTCTTC.

This clone was detected a few times. The genes are TRBV30 and TRBJ2-3; D may be TRBD2 (5 bases). In germline, CDR1 is GTSNPN, CDR2 SVGIG (reference sequence). Between the trimmed V and J ends, which lost 3 bases and 0 bases, there was a span of 10 bases. CDR3 length: 14 residues. The CDR3 DNA is TGTGCCTGGAGCCGCGGCGGGAGCACAGATACGCAGTATTTT. Translated, it gives CAWSRGGSTDTQYF.

The chain joins TRBV27 to TRBJ2-1, with 11 bases lining up with TRBD2. The CDR3 contains 16 residues. Germline lookup yields CDR1 MNHEY and CDR2 SMNVEV (reference sequence). Germline trimming cut 6 bases from V and 3 bases from J; bases unmatched to any gene: 7. DNA for the CDR3: TGTGCCAGCAGGAAGGGACTAGCGGAATTCTACAATGAGCAGTTCTTC. This sequence encodes CASRKGLAEFYNEQFF.

The table lists this clone with a count of one. V gene TRBV9 combines with J gene TRBJ2-2, with 7 positions matching TRBD2. Germline V lookup: CDR1 SGDLS, CDR2 YYNGEE. V dropped 3 bases and J dropped 7; count of bases not matched to a gene: 9. The CDR3 consists of 15 residues. DNA for the CDR3: TGTGCCAGCAGCGCTAGCGGAGGGCTGCTCGGGGAGCTGTTTTTT. Translating it yields CASSASGGLLGELFF.

The rearrangement links TRBV7-3 to TRBJ1-2; D is unclear. V lost 2 bases to trimming and J lost 2 bases, with 15 bases between them. Germline CDR1 and CDR2: SGHTA and FQGTGA. The CDR3 covers 16 residues. The CDR3 DNA is TGTGCCAGCAGCTTAGGGCCCGACGGAACAAACTATGGCTACACCTTC. This encodes CASSLGPDGTNYGYTF.

The chain recombines TRBV19 with TRBJ1-3; 8 positions agree with TRBD1. The CDR3 has 15 residues. The ends lost 6 bases at V and 0 bases at J; junction bases unmatched: 4. Per the germline V gene, CDR1 is LNHDA and CDR2 is SQIVND (reference sequence). CDR3 DNA sequence: TGTGCCAGTAGCACCGGGACAGGCTCTGGAAACACCATATATTTT. This translates into CASSTGTGSGNTIYF.

This rearrangement joins TRBV18 to TRBJ1-4; 7 bases agree with TRBD1. J lost 3 bases, V lost 2 bases, and 6 bases had no gene match. This CDR3 spans 16 amino acids. Germline values: CDR1 KGHSH, CDR2 LQKENI. Written as DNA, the CDR3 is TGTGCCAGCTCACCAAAACAGGGGTCGGCTAATGAAAAACTGTTTTTT. It yields the protein CASSPKQGSANEKLFF.

This clone came up a few times. Here the CDR3 reads CASSQGQGYQPQHF. In DNA form, the CDR3 reads TGTGCCAGCAGCCAGGGACAGGGCTATCAGCCCCAGCATTTT. The chain employs TRBV3-1 (or the pseudogene TRBV3-2) and TRBJ1-5; 9 bases map to TRBD1. The CDR3 extends over 14 amino acids. In germline, CDR1 is LGHDT, CDR2 YNNKEL (reference sequence). V shed 3 bases, J shed 5 bases, and the junction held 2 bases outside the gene matches.

This sequence joins TRBV6-6 and TRBJ2-7; D is perhaps TRBD1 (5 bases). The CDR3 has 13 residues. V was trimmed by 5 bases and J by 5 bases, leaving 13 bases between them. The germline V gene encodes CDR1 MNHNY and CDR2 SVGAGI (reference sequence). This CDR3 is CASSDQGAHEQYF. As DNA, the CDR3 is TGTGCCAGCAGTGACCAGGGTGCCCACGAGCAGTACTTC.

This sequence joins TRBV30 and TRBJ1-6; 8 bases match TRBD1. The CDR3 has 15 amino acids. V dropped 3 bases and J dropped 6; count of bases not matched to a gene: 7. Germline CDR1 GTSNPN, CDR2 SVGIG (reference sequence). CDR3 residues: CAWRLGTGGNSPLHF. The CDR3 DNA reads TGTGCCTGGAGGTTGGGGACAGGAGGTAATTCACCCCTCCACTTT.

V usage is TRBV5-6 and J usage is TRBJ1-1; a possible D gene is TRBD1 (5 bases). With 7 bases removed from V and 0 bases from J, the gap between germline ends came to 7 bases. This CDR3 contains 12 residues. In germline, CDR1 is SGHDT, CDR2 YYEEEE. The DNA for the CDR3 is TGTGCCAGCCGGACACTGAACACTGAAGCTTTCTTT. This sequence encodes CASRTLNTEAFF.

The chain recombines TRBV3-1 (or the pseudogene TRBV3-2) with TRBJ2-7; D unclear. Germline V gives CDR1 LGHDT, CDR2 YNNKEL (reference sequence). The CDR3 is 13 residues long. The V and J ends lost 7 bases and 3 bases respectively, with 13 bases between them. As DNA, the CDR3 is TGTGCCAGCACGTACGAAGGCGGCTACGAGCAGTACTTC. Its protein is CASTYEGGYEQYF.

The CDR3 reads CASSNWGQYNGETQYF. The CDR3 DNA follows: TGTGCCAGCAGCAACTGGGGACAGTACAACGGGGAGACCCAGTACTTC. The gene calls are TRBV21-1 and TRBJ2-5; the D call TRBD1 from the table was never checked on the DNA. TRBV21-1 represents a pseudogene. This CDR3 spans 16 amino acids.

The chain has TRBV7-2 and TRBJ2-2; no clear D gene. The V end lost 6 bases, the J end lost 5 bases, and 13 bases lay between the germline ends. This CDR3 has 14 amino acids. CDR1 and CDR2 from the germline V gene are SGHTA and FQGNSA. The DNA of the CDR3 is TGTGCCAGCAGGTCTACGTCGGTTACCGGGGAGCTGTTTTTT. Its translation: CASRSTSVTGELFF. Looking up the rest from reference TRBV7-2 and TRBJ2-2 gives the full variable domain: GAGVSQSPSNKVTEKGKDVELRCDPISGHTALYWYRQSLGQGLEFLIYFQGNSAPDKSGLPSDRFSAERTGGSVSTLTIQRTQQEDSAVYLCASRSTSVTGELFFGEGSRLTVL.

V gene TRBV7-8 combines with J gene TRBJ1-1; 7 bases map to TRBD1. Per the germline V gene, CDR1 is SGHVS and CDR2 is FQNEAQ. The length of the CDR3 is 15 residues. V lost 4 bases to trimming and J lost 8 bases; unmatched junction nucleotides: 13. CDR3 in amino acids: CASSSQPGTEKEAFF. The CDR3 coding sequence is TGTGCCAGCAGCTCCCAACCCGGGACAGAGAAAGAAGCTTTCTTT.